These 21 T cell receptor beta chains were sequenced from one sample in a study of blood T cells in healthy people across ages. A second PCR of about 6 to 12 cycles used a sample-barcoded 5' primer and a J-beta primer mix. MiXCR, run by TCRdb on the 5' RACE reads, gives a single entry per CDR3 protein. The repertoire holds over 1,300,000 distinct CDR3 sequences, with approximately 59% as singletons. Sequences were obtained from blood. The origin of the receptors is a man aged 18 to 30 in good health.

The table lists this clonotype with a few counts. The CDR3 protein is CSVAGQGVGYTF. The CDR3 DNA is TGCAGCGTCGCCGGACAGGGGGTTGGCTACACCTTC. V gene TRBV29-1 combines with J gene TRBJ1-2; 10 nucleotides align to TRBD1. Trimming removed 6 bases from V and 7 bases from J; junction bases left unmatched: 5. Germline CDR1 reads SQVTM; CDR2 reads ANQGSEA. The CDR3 is 12 residues long.

J is TRBJ1-2 and V is TRBV12-3 or TRBV12-4, with 7 bases fitting TRBD1. The CDR3 covers 16 residues. V dropped 5 bases and J dropped 4; count of bases not matched to a gene: 13. CDR3 coding DNA: TGTGCCAGCAGTCCACGGACAGGAGCTACCTCCTATGGCTACACCTTC. It is translated as CASSPRTGATSYGYTF.

This clonotype has just a few counts. The rearrangement uses TRBV4-1 and TRBJ1-2; 11 bases align to TRBD1. The V and J ends lost 5 bases and 4 bases, in that order; junction bases with no gene match: 6. CDR1 and CDR2 (germline): MGHRA, YSYEKL. The CDR3 is 15 residues long. CDR3 DNA sequence: TGCGCCAGCAGCACCCGGACAGGGGGCGTCTATGGCTACACCTTC. This sequence encodes CASSTRTGGVYGYTF.

The J gene is TRBJ1-5, the V gene TRBV12-3 or TRBV12-4, with TRBD1 matching 10 bases. The closer fit of TRBJ2-3 to the DNA end suggests the J call may be wrong. The CDR3 length is 15 residues. In DNA form, the CDR3 reads TGTGCCAGCAGTCCCGGGACAGGGGCCAATCAGCCCCAGTATTTT. Translated: CASSPGTGANQPQYF.

The chain carries TRBV5-1 and TRBJ2-3, with a possible D match to TRBD2 (7 bases). From germline, CDR1 is SGHRS and CDR2 YFSETQ. This CDR3 region has 15 residues. Trimming shortened V by 4 bases and J by 0 bases, and 12 bases separated the two germline ends. CDR3 sequence: CASSGGGWSTDTQYF. The DNA of the CDR3 is TGCGCCAGCAGCGGGGGGGGCTGGAGCACAGATACGCAGTATTTT. Together with reference TRBV5-1 and TRBJ2-3, the CDR3 gives the full variable domain: KAGVTQTPRYLIKTRGQQVTLSCSPISGHRSVSWYQQTPGQGLQFLFEYFSETQRNKGNFPGRFSGRQFSNSRSEMNVSTLELGDSALYLCASSGGGWSTDTQYFGPGTRLTVL.

The chain links TRBV2 to TRBJ1-5; D unresolved. Germline V gene sequence: CDR1 SNHLY, CDR2 FYNNEI. This CDR3 spans 14 amino acids. Trimming left V 8 bases short and J 2 bases short, with 13 bases between. CDR3 nucleotide sequence: TGTGCCAGCCAAGGCCAGTCGGGCAATCAGCCCCAGCATTTT. Amino acid sequence: CASQGQSGNQPQHF.

The chain links TRBV9 to TRBJ2-1; 7 nucleotides line up with TRBD2. The V gene end was trimmed by 0 bases and the J gene end by 1 base; junction bases not matched to a gene: 4. CDR1 is SGDLS, CDR2 YYNGEE, per germline. This CDR3 has 16 amino acids. This CDR3 is CASSVDGRRSYNEQFF. CDR3 sequence (DNA): TGTGCCAGCAGCGTAGACGGGAGGAGGTCCTACAATGAGCAGTTCTTC.

This chain links TRBV16 with TRBJ2-2; D is uncertain. V was trimmed by 9 bases and J by 2 bases, leaving 10 bases between them. CDR1 and CDR2 from the germline V gene are KGHSY and FQNENV. This CDR3 has 13 residues. The CDR3 sequence is CASRRLNTGELFF. The DNA of the CDR3 is TGTGCCAGTCGACGTTTAAACACCGGGGAGCTGTTTTTT.

This sequence joins TRBV12-3 or TRBV12-4 and TRBJ2-7, with D possibly being TRBD1 or TRBD2 (5 bases each). This CDR3 contains 13 residues. V dropped 5 bases and J dropped 3 bases, with 11 bases sitting between them. The CDR3: CASSAGTNYEQYF. The CDR3, as DNA: TGTGCCAGCAGTGCCGGGACGAACTACGAGCAGTACTTC.

This sequence joins TRBV6-6 and TRBJ2-5; D gene ambiguous. Judging by the DNA end, TRBJ2-7 fits better; the J call may be wrong. Germline V gene sequence: CDR1 MNHNY, CDR2 SVGAGI (reference sequence). The CDR3 contains 12 residues. The CDR3 nucleotides are TGTGCCAGCAGTTATCGAAACAACGAGCAGTACTTC. Protein product: CASSYRNNEQYF.

This clonotype has more than one count but fewer than ten. This chain links TRBV6-5 with TRBJ2-5; 8 nucleotides match TRBD2. V was pared by 6 bases and J by 0 bases, with 3 bases of the junction left unmatched. The CDR3 is made up of 14 amino acids. Germline loops: CDR1 MNHEY, CDR2 SVGAGI. The CDR3 DNA reads TGTGCCAGCAGCCGACTAGCGAACCAAGAGACCCAGTACTTC. Translating gives CASSRLANQETQYF.

The chain uses TRBV5-4 and TRBJ1-6; the D is unclear. The CDR3 is 15 residues long. The V and J ends lost 4 bases and 6 bases respectively, with 14 bases between them. CDR1 is SGHNT, CDR2 YYREEE, per germline (reference sequence). CDR3 nucleotide sequence: TGTGCCAGCAGCCGACCAGATCGGGCTAATTCACCCCTCCACTTT. Amino acid sequence: CASSRPDRANSPLHF.

The chain employs TRBV9 and TRBJ2-7, with TRBD2 as a possible D gene (6 bases). Germline lookup yields CDR1 SGDLS and CDR2 YYNGEE. V was pared by 5 bases and J by 2 bases, with 14 bases between. The CDR3 has 14 amino acids. CDR3 in amino acids: CASSVAGSAYEQYF. CDR3 sequence (DNA): TGTGCCAGCAGTGTCGCGGGGTCCGCCTACGAGCAGTACTTC.

This chain uses TRBV5-1 with TRBJ2-1, with 9 bases fitting TRBD1. In germline, CDR1 is SGHRS, CDR2 YFSETQ. Trimming removed 3 bases from V and 8 bases from J; junction bases left unmatched: 9. The CDR3 sequence is 15 residues long. The CDR3 loop is CASSSAGTGNDEQFF. Here the CDR3 DNA reads TGCGCCAGCAGCTCAGCCGGGACAGGGAATGATGAGCAGTTCTTC.

With regard to this clonotype: A junction boundary mismatches the germline segment, possibly from a read error. The chain carries TRBV5-6 and TRBJ2-6; D ambiguous. CDR1 is SGHDT and CDR2 is YYEEEE in the germline V gene. The CDR3 has 15 residues. The CDR3 DNA follows: TGTGCTAGCAGGCCCGTTGGGGAAGGGGCCAACGTCCTGACTTTC. This gives the protein CASRPVGEGANVLTF.

The chain's CDR3 is CSAAAGTLSTDTQYF. The CDR3 DNA is TGCAGCGCGGCCGCTGGCACCCTAAGCACAGATACGCAGTATTTT. The chain couples TRBV29-1 to TRBJ2-3; D remains unclear. Looked up from germline, CDR1 is SQVTM and CDR2 is ANQGSEA. The CDR3 loop spans 15 amino acids. The V end was cut by 7 bases, the J end by 0 bases, with 17 bases between.

Points on this clonotype: At one of its ends the junction is not consistent with the germline gene, which may arise from a read error. The chain combines TRBV7-2 with TRBJ2-1; either TRBD1 or TRBD2 may fit D (5 bases each). CDR3 length equals 16 residues. In germline, CDR1 is SGHTA, CDR2 FQGNSA. The CDR3 is CASSLIGDPSYNERYF. As DNA, the CDR3 is TGTGCCAGCAGCTTAATAGGGGATCCCTCGTACAATGAGCGGTACTTC.

This chain connects TRBV12-3 or TRBV12-4 to TRBJ2-1; TRBD1 might be the D (5 bases). V lost 3 bases to trimming and J lost 4 bases, with 10 bases between them. The CDR3 contains 14 residues. CDR3 sequence: CASSFGKGYNEQFF. The CDR3 DNA reads as TGTGCCAGCAGTTTCGGTAAGGGGTACAATGAGCAGTTCTTC.

In its sample, this clonotype was seen once. This chain connects TRBV20-1 to TRBJ2-2; weak D call: TRBD1 (6 bases). The V gene lost 5 bases and the J gene lost 4 bases, with 11 bases spanning the gap. Germline V CDR1 and CDR2: DFQATT, SNEGSKA (reference sequence). The CDR3 runs 13 residues. The CDR3, as DNA: TGCAGTGCTCCCGGACAGCTCACCGGGGAGCTGTTTTTT. Amino acids: CSAPGQLTGELFF.

Only a few counts were recorded for this clonotype. The chain is built from TRBV6-5 and TRBJ1-1; D is possibly TRBD1 (5 bases). Germline CDR1 is MNHEY and CDR2 is SVGAGI. CDR3 size: 12 residues. The V end lost 6 bases, the J end lost 11 bases, and 16 bases lay between the germline ends. CDR3 nucleotide sequence: TGTGCCAGCAGACCCCAGGGTCCCGGGGCTTTCTTT. It is translated as CASRPQGPGAFF.

This clonotype was observed once. The chain recombines TRBV7-9 with TRBJ2-4, with D unclear. Trimming shortened V by 5 bases and J by 0 bases, and 14 bases separated the two germline ends. This CDR3 has 16 residues. Germline V gene data show CDR1 as SEHNR and CDR2 as FQNEAQ (reference sequence). In nucleotides, the CDR3 is TGTGCCAGCAGCGACTCAGTTGAGGTAGCCAAAAACATTCAGTACTTC. Amino acid sequence: CASSDSVEVAKNIQYF.